This T cell receptor (beta chain) was captured in a study of chemoradiotherapy in HPV16-positive cancers. Notes on the study in general: Candidate HPV-specific clones and E7-related TCR motifs grew in tumor during treatment.

This clone turned up a few times. What it binds is not known. TCRdb keeps only in-frame clones here, not all; method: immunoSEQ multiplex PCR. The table records more than 200 clones, around 95% of them present only once. The CDR3 totals 17 residues. Trimming shortened V by 5 bases and J by 2 bases, and 21 bases separated the two germline ends. Germline assignment: CDR1 SEHNR and CDR2 FQNEAQ (reference sequence). The V call is TRBV7-9, the J call TRBJ1-2; D remains unclear. The sequence was obtained from a human donor with HPV-associated anogenital cancer. Sequencing was performed on tumor tissue, taken from a patient who underwent chemoradiotherapy. Here the CDR3 reads CASSPDRRTTYNYGYTF. The CDR3, as DNA: TGTGCCAGCAGCCCCGATCGCCGGACGACCTACAACTATGGCTACACCTTC.